The clone carrying this TCR beta chain turned up a few times. The germline V and J ends were trimmed by 4 bases and 2 bases, with 6 bases remaining between them. CDR3 length equals 12 residues. TCRdb analysed the 5' RACE reads with MiXCR anew, one entry per CDR3 protein. The repertoire holds 400,000 to 650,000 distinct CDR3 sequences, with about 20% as singletons. The data derive from a study of identical twins. The same sample was also used in a study of T cells expressing NK-cell markers.

This chain links TRBV12-3 or TRBV12-4 with TRBJ2-7; D is unclear. Sample: CD4+ T cells sorted from blood. The receptor's source is a young woman in good health. CDR3 in amino acids: CASSYFTYEQYF. As DNA, the CDR3 is TGTGCCAGCAGTTACTTTACCTACGAGCAGTACTTC.